This is a list of T cell receptor beta chains from one sample in a study of T cells in Graves' hyperthyroidism and ophthalmopathy. TCRdb used MiXCR to reprocess the multiplex PCR reads, holding one entry per CDR3 protein. The table includes around 800,000 distinct CDR3 sequences, around 38% detected once. The sequenced material came from blood. These receptors all come from a man aged 18 to 30 with Graves' hyperthyroidism. The CDR3 runs from the conserved cysteine through the conserved F or W. The order of the fields is V gene, J gene, clone size, D gene, CDR3 protein, CDR3 DNA. D genes are given only for firm matches. Size tells how often a clone was seen (once, few, many) or the class of an expanded clone, and some rows leave it out.

V: TRBV2
J: TRBJ1-1
size: -
D: TRBD1
CDR3: CASSFIGGQGNEAFF
DNA: TGTGCCAGCAGCTTCATCGGGGGACAGGGTAATGAAGCTTTCTTT

V: TRBV7-2
J: TRBJ2-7
size: -
D: TRBD1
CDR3: CASSVGTEAQYF
DNA: TGTGCCAGCAGCGTCGGGACAGAAGCGCAGTACTTC

V: TRBV19
J: TRBJ2-6
size: -
D: -
CDR3: CASSLLNSGANVLTF
DNA: TGTGCCAGTAGTCTGCTAAACTCTGGGGCCAACGTCCTGACTTTC

V: TRBV27
J: TRBJ2-7
size: -
D: -
CDR3: CASSFSESAAYEQYF
DNA: TGTGCCAGCAGTTTTTCGGAGAGCGCAGCCTACGAGCAGTACTTC

V: TRBV6-5
J: TRBJ1-1
size: few
D: -
CDR3: CASRHEVVSEAFF
DNA: TGTGCCAGCAGGCACGAGGTGGTCTCTGAAGCTTTCTTT

V: TRBV6-5
J: TRBJ1-1
size: few
D: TRBD1
CDR3: CASSYSQGSTEAFF
DNA: TGTGCCAGCAGTTACTCACAGGGGAGCACTGAAGCTTTCTTT

V: TRBV7-9
J: TRBJ1-1
size: -
D: TRBD1
CDR3: CASSFGQGPPQAFF
DNA: TGTGCCAGCAGCTTTGGACAGGGCCCGCCTCAAGCTTTCTTT

V: TRBV4-1
J: TRBJ1-3
size: -
D: -
CDR3: CASSQADSGNTIYF
DNA: TGCGCCAGCAGCCAAGCCGACTCTGGAAACACCATATATTTT

V: TRBV15
J: TRBJ1-4
size: -
D: TRBD1
CDR3: CATSRDRGPNEKLFF
DNA: TGTGCCACCAGCAGAGACAGGGGGCCTAATGAAAAACTGTTTTTT

V: TRBV5-1
J: TRBJ1-5
size: many
D: -
CDR3: CASSLAGQYNQPQHF
DNA: TGTGCCAGCAGCTTGGCCGGACAATACAATCAGCCCCAGCATTTT

V: TRBV20-1
J: TRBJ2-7
size: many
D: -
CDR3: CSARFQRSEQYF
DNA: TGCAGTGCTAGATTCCAGCGGTCCGAGCAGTACTTC

V: TRBV25-1
J: TRBJ1-1
size: many
D: TRBD1
CDR3: CASSGRRDRSTEAFF
DNA: TGTGCCAGCAGTGGTCGGAGGGACAGAAGCACTGAAGCTTTCTTT

V: TRBV10-3
J: TRBJ1-5
size: many
D: -
CDR3: CAISDWGENQPQHF
DNA: TGTGCCATCAGTGATTGGGGGGAGAATCAGCCCCAGCATTTT

V: TRBV6-6
J: TRBJ1-2
size: many
D: -
CDR3: CASSGTSNYGYTF
DNA: TGTGCCAGCAGCGGGACATCCAACTATGGCTACACCTTC

V: TRBV9
J: TRBJ1-1
size: -
D: TRBD1
CDR3: CASSALLQGARTEAFF
DNA: TGTGCCAGCAGCGCTCTTCTTCAGGGGGCGCGTACTGAAGCTTTCTTT

V: TRBV7-9
J: TRBJ1-6
size: few
D: TRBD1
CDR3: CASSLAGTGVVSPLHF
DNA: TGTGCCAGCAGCTTAGCCGGGACAGGGGTAGTTTCACCCCTCCACTTT

V: TRBV2
J: TRBJ1-1
size: -
D: -
CDR3: CASSSPLTGNTEAFF
DNA: TGTGCCAGCAGTTCACCCTTGACAGGGAACACTGAAGCTTTCTTT